This TCR beta chain was found in a study of blood T cells in healthy people across ages (dated by TCRdb to about 2015). About the investigation overall: In model experiments, template switching captured roughly one uniquely barcoded TCR beta cDNA molecule for every two T cells. The study measured age-related changes in TCR beta repertoire diversity using deep sequencing normalized with unique cDNA molecular identifiers. The donors were divided into four age groups: young (average around 17 years), middle-aged (approximately 41), aged (approximately 59) and long-lived (roughly 88). The study analyzed two additional independent replicas of 1 million unique cDNA reads from the same blood draw for two donors, one aged 18 to 30 and one aged 80 or older. Donors of different ages were randomly distributed across sequencing lanes to avoid experimental bias.

Systemically healthy Caucasian individuals from Russia, approximately 39 in total and aged roughly 6 to 100 years, were included as donors. Each donor gave 8 to 10 milliliters of peripheral blood, drawn into EDTA-treated Vacutainer tubes. Ficoll-Paque density-gradient centrifugation was used to isolate PBMCs, with at least 6.5 million per sample. Total RNA, at least 6 micrograms per sample, was extracted from PBMCs with Trizol reagent. Naive CD45RAhigh/CD27high T cell percentages were measured by flow cytometry on a PBMC aliquot from every donor. Regarding this clonotype: Its antigen is currently not known. Base qualities were left out, and no much larger clone turns up one base away.

Library method: 5' RACE. This sample was sequenced with an Illumina HiSeq 2500. A second PCR of 7 to 11 cycles was performed with a sample-barcoded 5' primer and a J-beta primer mix. Each TCR beta cDNA molecule received a unique molecular identifier from a template-switch 5' adaptor carrying 12 random nucleotides. At least 2.5 million CDR3-containing paired-end reads were obtained from each sample. First-strand cDNA synthesis was performed from all RNA using the Mint cDNA synthesis kit, with priming by a TRBC-specific oligonucleotide. Following uracil-DNA glycosylase treatment, a first 18-cycle PCR with universal primers M1SS and BC2_uni_R was performed on all cDNA. As for the authors' bioinformatics: For normalization, 1 million high-quality reads, each with a distinct molecular identifier, were randomly selected from each sample. Reads sharing molecular identifiers were discarded rather than binned into consensus sequences. MiTCR, with a Q25 quality threshold and the strictest error-elimination algorithm, was used for CDR3 identification, clonotype clustering and error correction. A nonparametric unseen species model using Euler transformation provided a lower-bound estimate of total TCR beta diversity. Clones were called with MiXCR by TCRdb after fastp trimmed the public reads at Q25, and only in-frame beta chains were retained. All rows with the same CDR3 protein become a single entry with the most common DNA and genes. TCRdb's processing, not the authors' own work, is the source of the V and J calls. This sample comprises around 1,600,000 distinct CDR3 sequences, 40% to 45% of them detected only once. Of the sample, under 5% falls within the top ten clones.

The investigation overall reported the following: Compared with the aged group, more naive CD4+ T cells, fewer expanded clones and increased TCR diversity were shown by the long-lived group, suggesting age selection. Because profiling used bulk unsorted PBMCs, naive and antigen-experienced compartments could not be compared conclusively. Because the CMV infection status of the donors was unknown, age-related changes in expanded clonotypes may potentially have been confounded. The percentage of naive T cells measured by flow cytometry correlated strongly with observed TCR beta diversity. Estimates of total diversity based on one million sequenced T cells were regarded as lower bounds and as underestimates. Observed TCR beta diversity per million T cells fell roughly linearly with age, and a significant reduction was already apparent by age around 36.

For CDR1 and CDR2, the germline V gene (reference sequence) lists PRHDT and FYEKMQ. The CDR3 runs 16 residues from the cysteine to the phenylalanine. Left in the record is the CDR3 DNA by itself, 48 bases read in frame from the first base. The sequence was collected from a woman aged 18-29 years in good health. The sequence is built from TRBV13 and TRBJ2-5; tentative D gene TRBD2, with 6 bases matching. The J call may be mistaken, given a closer DNA end match to TRBJ2-1. Sequenced material: blood. The CDR3 has the sequence CASSLAPGLYQETQFF. Here is the DNA: TGTGCCAGCAGCCTGGCTCCGGGACTCTACCAAGAGACCCAGTTCTTC.